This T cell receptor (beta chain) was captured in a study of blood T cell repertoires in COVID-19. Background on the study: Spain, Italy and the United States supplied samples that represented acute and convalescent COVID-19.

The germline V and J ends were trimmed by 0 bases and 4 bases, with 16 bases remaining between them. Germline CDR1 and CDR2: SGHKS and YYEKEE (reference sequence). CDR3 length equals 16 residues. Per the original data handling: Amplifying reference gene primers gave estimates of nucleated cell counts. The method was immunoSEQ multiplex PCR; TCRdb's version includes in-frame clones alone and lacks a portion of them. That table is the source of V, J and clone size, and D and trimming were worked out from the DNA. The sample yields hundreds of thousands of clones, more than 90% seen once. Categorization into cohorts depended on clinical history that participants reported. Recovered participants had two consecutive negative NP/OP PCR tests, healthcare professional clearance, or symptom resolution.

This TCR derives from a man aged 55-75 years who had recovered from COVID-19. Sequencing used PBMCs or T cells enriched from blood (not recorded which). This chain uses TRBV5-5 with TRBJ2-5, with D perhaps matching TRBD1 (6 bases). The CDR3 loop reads CASSLEWQGLGETQYF. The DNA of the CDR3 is TGTGCCAGCAGCTTGGAGTGGCAGGGGTTGGGAGAGACCCAGTACTTC.